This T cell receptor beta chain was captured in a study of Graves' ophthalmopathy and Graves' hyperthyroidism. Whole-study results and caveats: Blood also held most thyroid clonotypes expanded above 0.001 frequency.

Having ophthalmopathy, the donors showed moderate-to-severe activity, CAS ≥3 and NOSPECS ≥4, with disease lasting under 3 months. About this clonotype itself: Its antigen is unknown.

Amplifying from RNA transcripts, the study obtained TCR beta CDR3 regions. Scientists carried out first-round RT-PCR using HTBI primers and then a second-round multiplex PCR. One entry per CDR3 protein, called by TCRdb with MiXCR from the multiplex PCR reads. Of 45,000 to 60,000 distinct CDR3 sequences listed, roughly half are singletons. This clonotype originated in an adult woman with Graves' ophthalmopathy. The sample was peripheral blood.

CDR3 nucleotide sequence: TGTGCCAGCGGGGGGAGGGCTGAAGCTTTCTTT. This encodes CASGGRAEAFF. The chain combines TRBV7-9 with TRBJ1-1, with D possibly being TRBD1 (5 bases). The germline gives CDR1 SEHNR, CDR2 FQNEAQ (reference sequence). The CDR3 is made up of 11 amino acids. The V gene lost 8 bases and the J gene lost 6 bases, with 10 bases spanning the gap.